These 18 T cell receptor beta chains share one sample of origin, sequenced in a study of shared clonotypes between healthy human individuals. Only in-frame clones appear in the TCRdb table, and some are missing; sequencing was by immunoSEQ multiplex PCR. In the table there are 2 million to 2.5 million clones, about 90% of which are singletons. Input material: naive CD4+ T cells from PBMCs. Subset given: CD45RA+ positively selected. The receptors derive from a man between 18 and 35 years old in good health. Some clones in this sample may be carry-over from other donors' samples.

The chain employs TRBV10-3 and TRBJ2-1; 13 bases are shared with TRBD2. V shed 7 bases and J 1 base; nucleotides not matched to a gene: 4. Germline V gene sequence: CDR1 ENHRY, CDR2 SYGVKD. This CDR3 comprises 16 residues. The CDR3 spells CAITRTSGRSYNEQFF. CDR3 coding DNA: TGTGCCATCACCCGGACTAGCGGGAGATCCTACAATGAGCAGTTCTTC.

This clone appeared once. The V and J genes are TRBV4-1 and TRBJ2-7; D not certain. Trimming pared 0 bases from V and 0 bases from J, leaving 3 bases between. The CDR3 length is 13 residues. The germline gives CDR1 MGHRA, CDR2 YSYEKL. CDR3 nucleotide sequence: TGCGCCAGCAGCCAAGATTTCTCCTACGAGCAGTACTTC. Its translation is CASSQDFSYEQYF.

This chain links TRBV28 with TRBJ2-7; 9 bases match TRBD1. CDR1 MDHEN and CDR2 SYDVKM come from the germline V gene. V dropped 6 bases and J dropped 1; count of bases not matched to a gene: 7. This CDR3 is built from 15 residues. The CDR3 sequence is CASRSAGTGSYEQYF. The DNA of the CDR3 is TGTGCCAGCAGATCGGCCGGGACAGGGTCCTACGAGCAGTACTTC.

This clone was counted only a few times. This rearrangement joins TRBV5-1 to TRBJ1-1; D call uncertain. CDR3 length: 16 amino acids. Germline V gives CDR1 SGHRS, CDR2 YFSETQ. Deletions cut 4 bases from V and 4 bases from J, with 20 bases between. The CDR3 region has the DNA TGCGCCAGCAGCCGCCTACTGGCAGCCCCCTCCACTGAAGCTTTCTTT. Residues: CASSRLLAAPSTEAFF.

The CDR3: CASSTGGGRETQYF. The CDR3 DNA sequence: TGCGCCAGCAGCACAGGAGGGGGACGGGAGACCCAGTACTTC. The J gene is TRBJ2-5, the V gene TRBV5-1; either TRBD1 or TRBD2 may fit D (6 bases each). CDR1 and CDR2 from the germline V gene are SGHRS and YFSETQ. With 4 bases removed from V and 5 bases from J, the gap between germline ends came to 15 bases. This CDR3 contains 14 residues.

The gene calls are TRBV7-2 and TRBJ2-3; 10 bases align to TRBD2. CDR3 length: 15 amino acids. Germline CDR1 is SGHTA and CDR2 is FQGNSA. V lost 4 bases and J lost 8; bases outside the gene matches: 9. The CDR3: CASSSAGGSAGTQYF. The CDR3 nucleotides are TGTGCCAGCAGCTCAGCGGGAGGGTCGGCGGGTACGCAGTATTTT.

This clone was seen a few times. The genes are TRBV6-5 and TRBJ1-1; the D gene is possibly TRBD1 (5 bases). From germline, CDR1 is MNHEY and CDR2 SVGAGI. This CDR3 is built from 15 residues. Deletions cut 0 bases from V and 1 base from J, with 9 bases between. The CDR3 reads CASSYSAGRNTEAFF. CDR3 bases: TGTGCCAGCAGTTACTCGGCAGGGAGGAACACTGAAGCTTTCTTT.

On this clone: This CDR3 is also generated by other DNA sequences in the sample. The chain has TRBV5-1 and TRBJ2-1; TRBD2 aligns across 8 bases. The junction had 2 bases not matched to a gene; V was cut back by 3 bases and J by 0 bases. The CDR3 extends over 15 amino acids. Germline V CDR1 and CDR2: SGHRS, YFSETQ. In DNA, the CDR3 is TGCGCCAGCAGCTACAGCGGGAGCTCCTACAATGAGCAGTTCTTC. Its translation: CASSYSGSSYNEQFF.

This chain joins TRBV19 and TRBJ1-1, with 7 nucleotides matching TRBD1. The germline CDR1 and CDR2 sequences are LNHDA and SQIVND (reference sequence). The CDR3 has 12 residues. The V segment lost 5 bases and the J segment 3 bases; nucleotides outside the gene matches: 0. The CDR3 spells CASSDRDTEAFF. The CDR3 DNA reads as TGTGCCAGTAGTGACAGGGACACTGAAGCTTTCTTT.

This sequence joins TRBV19 and TRBJ2-5, with no clear D. Germline lookup yields CDR1 LNHDA and CDR2 SQIVND (reference sequence). With 8 bases removed from V and 5 bases from J, the gap between germline ends came to 12 bases. This CDR3 is 12 amino acids long. The CDR3 is CASSYYGETQYF. In nucleotides, the CDR3 is TGTGCCAGTTCCTACTATGGGGAGACCCAGTACTTC.

The V and J genes are TRBV28 and TRBJ1-5; D uncertain. The CDR3 has 15 residues. Germline V gene data show CDR1 as MDHEN and CDR2 as SYDVKM. V dropped 3 bases and J dropped 4 bases, with 13 bases sitting between them. CDR3 bases: TGTGCCAGCAGTTTGGGGAGGCGCCCGAATCAGCCCCAGCATTTT. Encoded protein: CASSLGRRPNQPQHF. Drawing the rest from reference TRBV28 and TRBJ1-5, the complete variable domain is DVKVTQSSRYLVKRTGEKVFLECVQDMDHENMFWYRQDPGLGLRLIYFSYDVKMKEKGDIPEGYSVSREKKERFSLILESASTNQTSMYLCASSLGRRPNQPQHFGDGTRLSIL.

The V gene is TRBV10-2, the J gene TRBJ2-7; 10 bases agree with TRBD2. Germline V gene sequence: CDR1 WSHSY, CDR2 SAAADI. The V gene end was trimmed by 3 bases and the J gene end by 4 bases; junction bases not matched to a gene: 9. This CDR3 contains 16 residues. CDR3 in DNA: TGCGCCAGCAGTGAACCTAGCGGGAGTAGAACTTACGAGCAGTACTTC. Protein product: CASSEPSGSRTYEQYF.

The chain carries TRBV20-1 and TRBJ1-6; D not resolved. CDR3 length: 11 residues. V lost 6 bases to trimming and J lost 8 bases, with 8 bases between them. In germline, CDR1 is DFQATT, CDR2 SNEGSKA (reference sequence). The CDR3 is CSAIHDSPLHF. CDR3 bases: TGCAGTGCCATACATGATTCACCCCTCCACTTT.

J is TRBJ1-3 and V is TRBV5-1; the match to TRBD1 covers 8 bases. Germline-derived CDR1 and CDR2 are SGHRS and YFSETQ. V lost 4 bases to trimming and J lost 1 base; unmatched junction nucleotides: 4. This CDR3 is built from 15 residues. CDR3 DNA: TGCGCCAGCAGCACGGGACAGGCATCTGGAAACACCATATATTTT. Its protein is CASSTGQASGNTIYF.

In the case of this clone: The same CDR3 also results from other DNA sequences found in this sample. The chain links TRBV10-1 to TRBJ2-7; D unresolved. The CDR3 runs 13 residues. Trimming took off 0 bases at V and 4 bases at J, with 7 bases between the two ends. Germline lookup yields CDR1 WNHNN and CDR2 SYGVQD (reference sequence). CDR3: CASSESGRYEQYF. In DNA, the CDR3 is TGCGCCAGCAGTGAGTCGGGCAGATACGAGCAGTACTTC.

The genes are TRBV28 and TRBJ2-3, with D possibly matching TRBD2 (6 bases). V lost 2 bases and J lost 2, with 20 bases in between. Per the germline V gene, CDR1 is MDHEN and CDR2 is SYDVKM. The length of the CDR3 is 18 residues. This chain's CDR3 is CASSLGLATNTATDTQYF. The CDR3, as DNA: TGTGCCAGCAGTTTAGGGCTAGCGACCAACACCGCCACAGATACGCAGTATTTT.

The chain carries TRBV29-1 and TRBJ2-3, with D possibly TRBD2 on 6 matching bases. Trimming took off 4 bases at V and 0 bases at J, with 8 bases between the two ends. The CDR3 loop spans 13 amino acids. The germline CDR1 and CDR2 sequences are SQVTM and ANQGSEA. The CDR3 nucleotides read TGCAGCGTTGTGACTAGTAGCACAGATACGCAGTATTTT. Translated, it gives CSVVTSSTDTQYF.

Note on this clone: Other DNA sequences in the sample encode the same CDR3. The CDR3 sequence is CASSEVQGGQPQHF. For the CDR3, the DNA is TGTGCCAGCAGTGAAGTTCAGGGGGGCCAGCCCCAGCATTTT. The V call is TRBV2, the J call TRBJ1-5, with TRBD1 identical over 7 bases. Per germline, CDR1 SNHLY and CDR2 FYNNEI. J gave up 7 bases and V 1 base, and 4 bases lay outside the gene matches. This CDR3 comprises 14 residues.